These T cell receptor beta chains were read from a single sample in a study of blood T cell repertoires in COVID-19. Assay used: immunoSEQ multiplex PCR; TCRdb lists only in-frame clones, some missing. The sample shows under 85,000 clones, roughly 80% of them seen only once. Sequencing was performed on peripheral blood. The receptors stem from a human donor in a cohort sampled during active COVID-19. The CDR3 runs from the conserved cysteine through the conserved F or W. The D gene is left open where the match is weak. The size field is filled for only some rows; it gives once, few, many or a size class.

TRBJ2-7 | - | - | 13 | TRBV6-5 | CASSYSAANEQYF | TGTGCCAGCAGTTACTCCGCGGCCAACGAGCAGTACTTC
TRBJ1-2 | - | - | 12 | TRBV5-5 | CASSFSGLGYTF | TGTGCCAGCAGCTTCTCAGGGTTGGGCTACACCTTC
TRBJ2-1 | - | TRBD2 | 15 | TRBV18 | CASSRGTSGDNEQFF | TGTGCCAGCTCACGCGGGACTAGCGGGGACAATGAGCAGTTCTTC
TRBJ2-7 | - | TRBD1 | 14 | TRBV9 | CASSPRQGDYEQYF | TGTGCCAGCAGCCCAAGACAGGGGGACTACGAGCAGTACTTC
TRBJ1-1 | once | - | 16 | TRBV11-3 | CASSLFSQAIGTEAFF | TGTGCCAGCAGCTTATTTTCGCAGGCGATAGGCACTGAAGCTTTCTTT
TRBJ1-2 | - | - | 13 | TRBV15 | CATSREENYGYTF | TGTGCCACCAGCAGAGAGGAGAACTATGGCTACACCTTC
TRBJ2-5 | once | TRBD2 | 16 | TRBV24-1 | CATSDPSGGAGETQYF | TGTGCCACCAGTGACCCTAGCGGGGGGGCCGGCGAGACCCAGTACTTC
TRBJ2-2 | few | TRBD1 | 15 | TRBV4-1 | CASSRGQGVTGELFF | TGCGCCAGCAGCCGAGGACAGGGGGTCACCGGGGAGCTGTTTTTT
TRBJ2-3 | few | - | 18 | TRBV4-3 | CASSQVLLGALWADTQYF | TGCGCCAGCAGTCAAGTCCTGCTAGGGGCGCTTTGGGCAGATACGCAGTATTTT
TRBJ1-3 | - | TRBD1 | 16 | TRBV4-1 | CASSQVHEGGRNTIYF | TGCGCCAGCAGCCAAGTGCATGAAGGGGGCAGAAACACCATATATTTT
TRBJ1-2 | - | TRBD1 | 14 | TRBV28 | CASSRDRGQSGYTF | TGTGCCAGCAGCAGGGACAGGGGGCAGAGTGGCTACACCTTC
TRBJ1-1 | - | TRBD1 | 15 | TRBV11-3 | CASSPAGTGYPEAFF | TGTGCCAGCAGCCCGGCCGGGACAGGCTACCCTGAAGCTTTCTTT
TRBJ2-5 | - | - | 12 | TRBV7-9 | CASSPREETQYF | TGTGCCAGCAGCCCGAGGGAAGAGACCCAGTACTTC
TRBJ2-5 | once | - | 13 | TRBV5-4 | CASSPISQETQYF | TGTGCCAGCAGCCCAATCAGTCAAGAGACCCAGTACTTC
TRBJ2-2 | - | TRBD1 | 17 | TRBV4-3 | CASSQDPGQGSPGELFF | TGCGCCAGCAGCCAAGACCCGGGACAGGGCTCCCCCGGGGAGCTGTTTTTT
TRBJ2-7 | - | - | 15 | TRBV6-5 | CASSEYKGLSYEQYF | TGTGCCAGCTCTGAATATAAGGGACTGAGCTACGAGCAGTACTTC
TRBJ2-2 | - | - | 14 | TRBV18 | CASSQKGVSGELFF | TGTGCCAGCTCACAAAAAGGGGTGTCCGGGGAGCTGTTTTTT
TRBJ1-2 | - | - | 12 | TRBV6-5 | CASQTLGYGYTF | TGTGCCAGCCAGACATTGGGCTATGGCTACACCTTC
TRBJ1-2 | few | TRBD1 | 11 | TRBV19 | CASIGGRGYTF | TGTGCCAGTATAGGGGGCCGGGGCTACACCTTC
TRBJ1-1 | - | - | 13 | TRBV4-1 | CASSQGGGAVAFF | TGCGCCAGCAGCCAAGGAGGGGGGGCGGTAGCTTTCTTT
TRBJ2-7 | - | - | 14 | TRBV5-1 | CASSPGDPPSEQYF | TGCGCCAGCAGCCCTGGAGATCCTCCCTCCGAGCAGTACTTC
TRBJ2-5 | - | - | 15 | TRBV25-1 | CASSDPFGPPETQYF | TGTGCCAGCAGTGACCCGTTTGGGCCCCCAGAGACCCAGTACTTC